Listed below are T cell receptor beta chains from one sample, sequenced in a study of patients and donors after allogeneic stem cell transplantation. TCRdb called the RT-PCR reads again in MiXCR, with one record for every CDR3 protein. The profile shows hundreds of thousands of distinct CDR3 sequences, roughly 16% of them singletons. Sequenced sample: blood, either unsorted or a sorted T cell fraction (not recorded which). The receptors were gathered from a human donor who was either an allogeneic HSCT recipient or a stem cell or donor lymphocyte infusion donor (not recorded which). It is not recorded whose cells these are; they may come from a transplant donor. CDR3s include the opening cysteine and the closing phenylalanine or tryptophan. The order of the fields is V gene, J gene, CDR3 protein.

TRBV7-9	TRBJ2-5	CASSFGTSGVNQETQYF
TRBV6-1	TRBJ2-7	CASSRGLSRVYEQYF
TRBV20-1	TRBJ1-2	CSGLGAYGYTF
TRBV10-3	TRBJ1-1	CAITDRENTEAFF
TRBV5-1	TRBJ1-2	CASSPGLQTGYGYTF
TRBV20-1	TRBJ2-3	CSARRGGQITDTQYF
TRBV12-3/TRBV12-4	TRBJ2-3	CASSPLGTPLTQYF
TRBV11-2	TRBJ1-4	CASSPRDRAGEKLFF
TRBV12-3/TRBV12-4	TRBJ2-3	CASSGFLAGPPTDTQYF
TRBV6-1	TRBJ2-3	CASSTGASGRADTQYF
TRBV7-9	TRBJ2-3	CASSPDRVDTQYF
TRBV3-1	TRBJ1-3	CASSQRVPTGNTIYF
TRBV9	TRBJ2-7	CASSLHPGRGVEQYF
TRBV7-8	TRBJ2-2	CASSLRGGAGRDTGELFF
TRBV5-1	TRBJ1-1	CASSPQGLGILNTEAFF
TRBV4-3	TRBJ1-6	CASSQDRTYRSPLHF
TRBV7-8	TRBJ2-1	CASSSERTGGRTNEQFF
TRBV29-1	TRBJ2-5	CSVESREETQYF
TRBV12-3/TRBV12-4	TRBJ2-7	CASSPLTDYEQYF
TRBV5-1	TRBJ2-2	CASASGQGTGELFF
TRBV6-1	TRBJ2-7	CASSRVGQGNVYEQYF
TRBV10-3	TRBJ2-1	CAISSDRIHNEQFF
TRBV7-9	TRBJ2-7	CASSLGHGYEQYF
TRBV7-8	TRBJ2-7	CASSFGGTGDFEQYF
TRBV7-8	TRBJ2-3	CASSLMDGGSTDTQYF
TRBV20-1	TRBJ2-3	CSARTSMAQYF
TRBV4-1	TRBJ1-4	CASSPTGGPNEKLFF
TRBV5-1	TRBJ2-1	CASSLVGGTSYNEQFF
TRBV4-2	TRBJ2-1	CASSQVPLAGDNHEQFF
TRBV20-1	TRBJ1-6	CSASGKNSPLHF
TRBV2	TRBJ2-1	CASSQEAGINEQFF
TRBV6-1	TRBJ1-2	CASQKARVDGYTF
TRBV24-1	TRBJ2-7	CATSDSSGGADEQYF
TRBV7-2	TRBJ1-1	CASSLRQSLNTEAFF
TRBV7-8	TRBJ2-3	CASSLSTSSYTDTQYF
TRBV5-1	TRBJ1-1	CASSPGGFANTEAFF
TRBV19	TRBJ2-7	CASSLATPSYEQYF
TRBV4-2	TRBJ2-1	CASSQEGDGRNEQFF
TRBV12-3/TRBV12-4	TRBJ1-1	CASSLRVPAEAFF
TRBV4-1	TRBJ1-4	CASSWDRGDEKLFF
TRBV12-3/TRBV12-4	TRBJ1-1	CASSFSGTLNTEAFF
TRBV5-1	TRBJ2-3	CASSLPGLAGGETDTQYF
TRBV12-3/TRBV12-4	TRBJ1-5	CASSLDRDRGQPQHF
TRBV4-1	TRBJ1-5	CASSQSGTTSGQPQHF
TRBV12-3/TRBV12-4	TRBJ2-7	CASSLGSRWIEQYF
TRBV7-9	TRBJ1-1	CASTQGERLNTEAFF
TRBV7-9	TRBJ2-1	CAGGQDDFNEQFF
TRBV7-9	TRBJ2-7	CASSHDLTAYEQYF
TRBV5-4	TRBJ1-4	CASSYGGSNEKLFF
TRBV6-1	TRBJ2-3	CASSFQLHTDTQYF